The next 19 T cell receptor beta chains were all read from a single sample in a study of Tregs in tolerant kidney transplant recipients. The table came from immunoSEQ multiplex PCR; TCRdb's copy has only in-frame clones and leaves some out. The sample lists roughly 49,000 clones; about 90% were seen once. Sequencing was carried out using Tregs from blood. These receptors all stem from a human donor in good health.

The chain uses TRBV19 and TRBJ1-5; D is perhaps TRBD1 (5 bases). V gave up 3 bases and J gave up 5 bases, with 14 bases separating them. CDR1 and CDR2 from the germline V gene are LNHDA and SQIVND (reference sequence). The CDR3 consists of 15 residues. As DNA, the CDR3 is TGTGCCAGTAGTATTGGGACGGTTCTTTATCAGCCCCAGCATTTT. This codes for CASSIGTVLYQPQHF.

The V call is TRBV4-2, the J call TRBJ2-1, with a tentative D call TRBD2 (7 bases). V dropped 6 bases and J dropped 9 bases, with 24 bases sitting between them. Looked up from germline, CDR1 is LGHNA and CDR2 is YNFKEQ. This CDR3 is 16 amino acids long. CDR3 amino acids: CASSGPLGGARSEQFF. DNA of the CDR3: TGTGCCAGCAGTGGCCCTCTGGGGGGGGCGCGAAGTGAGCAGTTCTTC.

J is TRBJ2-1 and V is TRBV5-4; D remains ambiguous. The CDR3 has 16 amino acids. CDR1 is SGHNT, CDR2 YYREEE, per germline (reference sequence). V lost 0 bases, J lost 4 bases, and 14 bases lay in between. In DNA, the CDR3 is TGTGCCAGCAGCTTGGTTATTGGCCCGAGGTACAATGAGCAGTTCTTC. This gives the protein CASSLVIGPRYNEQFF.

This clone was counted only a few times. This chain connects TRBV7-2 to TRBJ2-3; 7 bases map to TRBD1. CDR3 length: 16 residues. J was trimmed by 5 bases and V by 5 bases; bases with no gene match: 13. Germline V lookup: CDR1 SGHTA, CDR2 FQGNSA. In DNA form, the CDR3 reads TGTGCCAGCAGCCCCTTAAGGGGGCGTGGGGGAGATACGCAGTATTTT. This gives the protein CASSPLRGRGGDTQYF.

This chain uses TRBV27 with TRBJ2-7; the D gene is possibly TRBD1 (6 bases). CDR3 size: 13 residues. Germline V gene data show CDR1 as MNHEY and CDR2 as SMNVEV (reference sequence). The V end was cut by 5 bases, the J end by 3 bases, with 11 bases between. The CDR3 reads CASSKNRDYEQYF. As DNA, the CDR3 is TGTGCCAGCAGTAAAAACAGGGACTACGAGCAGTACTTC.

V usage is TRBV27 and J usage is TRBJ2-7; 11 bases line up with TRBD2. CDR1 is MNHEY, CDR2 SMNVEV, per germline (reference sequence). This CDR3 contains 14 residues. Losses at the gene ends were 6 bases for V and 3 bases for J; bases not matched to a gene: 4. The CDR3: CASSPTSGSYEQYF. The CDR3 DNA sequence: TGTGCCAGCAGCCCCACTAGCGGGAGCTACGAGCAGTACTTC.

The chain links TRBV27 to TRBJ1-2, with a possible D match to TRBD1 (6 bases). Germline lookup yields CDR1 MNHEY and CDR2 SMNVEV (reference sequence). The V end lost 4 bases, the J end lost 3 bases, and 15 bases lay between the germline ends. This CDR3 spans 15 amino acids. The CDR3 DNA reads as TGTGCCAGCAGTTCTTTGAGCGGGGGCGACTATGGCTACACCTTC. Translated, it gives CASSSLSGGDYGYTF.

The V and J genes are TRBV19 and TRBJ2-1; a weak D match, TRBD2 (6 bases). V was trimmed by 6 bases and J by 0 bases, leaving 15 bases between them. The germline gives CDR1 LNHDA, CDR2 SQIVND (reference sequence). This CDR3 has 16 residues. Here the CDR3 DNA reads TGTGCCAGTAGGAGTAGCGGAAGGAGCTCCTACAATGAGCAGTTCTTC. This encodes CASRSSGRSSYNEQFF.

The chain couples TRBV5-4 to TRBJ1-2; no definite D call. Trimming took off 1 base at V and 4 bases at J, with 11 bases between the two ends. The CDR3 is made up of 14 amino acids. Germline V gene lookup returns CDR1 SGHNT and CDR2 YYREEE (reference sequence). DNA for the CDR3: TGTGCCAGCAGCTTGACACCGATGACCTATGGCTACACCTTC. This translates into CASSLTPMTYGYTF.

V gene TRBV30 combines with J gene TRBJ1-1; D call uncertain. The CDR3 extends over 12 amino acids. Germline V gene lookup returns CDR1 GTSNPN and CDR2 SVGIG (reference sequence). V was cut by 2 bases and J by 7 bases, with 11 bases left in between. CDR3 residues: CAWSINGGEAFF. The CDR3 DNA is TGTGCCTGGAGTATAAATGGTGGTGAAGCTTTCTTT.

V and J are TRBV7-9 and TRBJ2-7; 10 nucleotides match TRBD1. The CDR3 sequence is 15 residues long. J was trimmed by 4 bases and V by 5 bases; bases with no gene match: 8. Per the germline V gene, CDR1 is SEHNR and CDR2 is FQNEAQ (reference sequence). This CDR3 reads CASSPRTGGYYEQYF. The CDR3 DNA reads TGTGCCAGCAGCCCTAGGACAGGGGGTTATTACGAGCAGTACTTC. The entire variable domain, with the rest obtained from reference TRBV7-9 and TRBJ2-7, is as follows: DTGVSQNPRHKITKRGQNVTFRCDPISEHNRLYWYRQTLGQGPEFLTYFQNEAQLEKSRLLSDRFSAERPKGSFSTLEIQRTEQGDSAMYLCASSPRTGGYYEQYFGPGTRLTVT.

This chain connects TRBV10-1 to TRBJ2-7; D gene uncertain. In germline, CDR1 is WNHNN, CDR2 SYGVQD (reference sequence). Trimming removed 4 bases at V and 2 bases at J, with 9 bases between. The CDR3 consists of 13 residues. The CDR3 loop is CASSGGVTYEQYF. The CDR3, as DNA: TGCGCCAGCAGTGGTGGCGTCACCTACGAGCAGTACTTC.

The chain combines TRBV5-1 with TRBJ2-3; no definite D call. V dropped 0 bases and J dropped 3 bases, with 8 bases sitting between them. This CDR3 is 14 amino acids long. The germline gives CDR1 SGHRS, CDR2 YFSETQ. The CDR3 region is CASSLAVRTDTQYF. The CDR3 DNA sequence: TGCGCCAGCAGCTTGGCCGTCAGAACAGATACGCAGTATTTT.

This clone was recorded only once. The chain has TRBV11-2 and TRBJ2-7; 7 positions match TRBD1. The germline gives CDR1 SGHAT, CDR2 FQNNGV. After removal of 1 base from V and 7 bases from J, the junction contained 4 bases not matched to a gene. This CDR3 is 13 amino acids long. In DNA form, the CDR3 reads TGTGCCAGCAGCTTAGTGGCACAGGGGGAGCAGTACTTC. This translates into CASSLVAQGEQYF.

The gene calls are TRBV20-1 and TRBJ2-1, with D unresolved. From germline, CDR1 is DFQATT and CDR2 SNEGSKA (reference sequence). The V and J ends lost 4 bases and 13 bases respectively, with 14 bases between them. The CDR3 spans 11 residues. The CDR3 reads CSANGPGPQFF. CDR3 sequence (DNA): TGCAGTGCTAATGGGCCCGGGCCACAGTTCTTC.

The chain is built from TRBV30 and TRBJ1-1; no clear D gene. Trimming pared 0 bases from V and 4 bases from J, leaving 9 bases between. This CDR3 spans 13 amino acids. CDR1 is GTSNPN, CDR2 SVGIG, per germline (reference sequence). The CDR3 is CAWSVGLRTEAFF. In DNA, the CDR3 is TGTGCCTGGAGTGTTGGGCTTCGCACTGAAGCTTTCTTT.

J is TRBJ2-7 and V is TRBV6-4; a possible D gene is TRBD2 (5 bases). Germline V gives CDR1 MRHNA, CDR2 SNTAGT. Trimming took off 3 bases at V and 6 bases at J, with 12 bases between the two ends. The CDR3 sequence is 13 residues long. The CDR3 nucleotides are TGTGCCAGCAGTGAAAGCACTAGTACCGAGCAGTACTTC. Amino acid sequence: CASSESTSTEQYF.

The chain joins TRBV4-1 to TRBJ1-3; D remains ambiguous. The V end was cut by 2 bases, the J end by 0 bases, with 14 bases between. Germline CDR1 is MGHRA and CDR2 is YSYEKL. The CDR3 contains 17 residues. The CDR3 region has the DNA TGCGCCAGCAGCCAACTCCGAACGTTTAGCTCTGGAAACACCATATATTTT. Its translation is CASSQLRTFSSGNTIYF.

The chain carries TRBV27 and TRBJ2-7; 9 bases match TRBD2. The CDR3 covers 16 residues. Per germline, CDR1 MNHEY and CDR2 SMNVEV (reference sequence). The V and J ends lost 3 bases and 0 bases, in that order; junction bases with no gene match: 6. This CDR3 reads CASSFLAGTLSYEQYF. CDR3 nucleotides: TGTGCCAGCAGTTTCCTAGCGGGGACTCTCTCCTACGAGCAGTACTTC.